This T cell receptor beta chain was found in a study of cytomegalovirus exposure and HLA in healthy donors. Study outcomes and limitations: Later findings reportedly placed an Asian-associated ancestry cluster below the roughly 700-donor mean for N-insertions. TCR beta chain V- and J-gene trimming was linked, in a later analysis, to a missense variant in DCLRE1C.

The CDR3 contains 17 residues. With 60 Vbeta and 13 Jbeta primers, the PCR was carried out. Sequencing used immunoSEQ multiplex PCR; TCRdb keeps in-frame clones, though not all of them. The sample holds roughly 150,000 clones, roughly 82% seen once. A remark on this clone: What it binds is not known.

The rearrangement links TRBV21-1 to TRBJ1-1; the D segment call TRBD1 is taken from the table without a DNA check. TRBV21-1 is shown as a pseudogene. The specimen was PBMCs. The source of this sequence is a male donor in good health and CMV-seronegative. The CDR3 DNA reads TGTGCCAGCAGCAAAGCGCCCGGACAGGCGGGGAACACTGAAGCTTTCTTT. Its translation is CASSKAPGQAGNTEAFF.